This T cell receptor (beta chain) was sequenced in a study of T-cell reconstitution after alpha-beta-depleted transplantation in children. The study, taken as a whole, reports: Newly made T cells mostly supplied T-cell counts and diversity one year after transplant. Alpha-beta T cells present about two months after transplant were reported to originate from several hundred expanded graft clones. The study traced high day-60 TCRbeta diversity in some patients to surviving recipient T cells and thymic progenitors.

Molecular barcoding with unique molecular identifiers was used for the TCRbeta library. MiXCR, run by TCRdb on the PCR reads, gives a single entry per CDR3 protein. The sample yields 200,000 to 250,000 distinct CDR3 sequences, about 26% seen once. In regard to this clonotype: What it binds is not known.

With 1 base clipped from V and 3 bases from J, the junction kept 5 bases outside the gene matches. Germline lookup yields CDR1 SGHTA and CDR2 FQGNSA. The CDR3 contains 16 residues. The chain recombines TRBV7-2 with TRBJ2-1; the match to TRBD2 covers 8 bases. This clonotype originated in a girl aged 2 to 9 with Fanconi anemia, due to receive a stem cell transplant. The sample here was PBMCs, taken before TCRalphabeta/CD19-depleted stem cell transplant. CDR3 amino acids: CASSLVAGSLYNEQFF. The CDR3 bases are TGTGCCAGCAGCTTAGTAGCGGGGTCCCTCTACAATGAGCAGTTCTTC.